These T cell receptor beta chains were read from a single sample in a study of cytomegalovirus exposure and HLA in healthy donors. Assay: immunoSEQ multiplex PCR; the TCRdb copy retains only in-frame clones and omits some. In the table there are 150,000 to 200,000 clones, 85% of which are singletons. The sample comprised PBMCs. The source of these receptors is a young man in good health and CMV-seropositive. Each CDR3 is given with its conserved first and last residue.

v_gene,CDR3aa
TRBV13,CASSVRDRGDTEAFF
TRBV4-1,CASSQVTETGLGYTF
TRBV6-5,CASSYFQGIQETQYF
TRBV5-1,CASSPGLFGLDSYEQYF
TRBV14,CASSREQGDYGYTF
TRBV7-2,CASSLHGLNYEQYF
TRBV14,CASSPTRQVSYEQYF
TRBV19,CASSTTAYNEQFF
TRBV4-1,CASSLTMDRSDEKLFF
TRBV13,CASSLRLAGGNTDTQYF
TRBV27,CATAQGWTDTQYF
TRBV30,CAWSWLNTEAFF
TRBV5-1,CASTWGGNSYEQYF
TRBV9,CASSVEGGGYTGELFF
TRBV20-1,CSADMETQYF
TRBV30,CAWREQGGTYEQYF
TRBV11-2,CASSFEGVHQPQHF
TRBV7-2,CASSLAGERAFEAFF
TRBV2,CASSVEGRTEAFF
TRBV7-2,CASGTSVGEQYF
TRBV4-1,CASSPQGGNYGYTF
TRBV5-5,CASSLRDRGYNEQFF
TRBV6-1,CASSTGGGGTEAFF
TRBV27,CASSPIDRDKGGYTF
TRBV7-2,CASSENRLAGGMSYEQYF
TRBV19,CASSLSVQFYNEQFF
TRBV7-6,CASSSGIPIAGELFF
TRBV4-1,CASSQGSGGGNTIYF
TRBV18,CASSPNTGKNYTF
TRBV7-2,CASSLQGTNNSPLHF
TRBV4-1,CASSQEDIEQFF
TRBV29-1,CSVRTGQETQYF
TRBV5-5,CASSLFLEFREQFF
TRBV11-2,CASSLSGGTEAFF
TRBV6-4,CASSGLAGANVLTF
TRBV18,CASSPPGTGGEAFF
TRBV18,CASSRTSGGPETQYF